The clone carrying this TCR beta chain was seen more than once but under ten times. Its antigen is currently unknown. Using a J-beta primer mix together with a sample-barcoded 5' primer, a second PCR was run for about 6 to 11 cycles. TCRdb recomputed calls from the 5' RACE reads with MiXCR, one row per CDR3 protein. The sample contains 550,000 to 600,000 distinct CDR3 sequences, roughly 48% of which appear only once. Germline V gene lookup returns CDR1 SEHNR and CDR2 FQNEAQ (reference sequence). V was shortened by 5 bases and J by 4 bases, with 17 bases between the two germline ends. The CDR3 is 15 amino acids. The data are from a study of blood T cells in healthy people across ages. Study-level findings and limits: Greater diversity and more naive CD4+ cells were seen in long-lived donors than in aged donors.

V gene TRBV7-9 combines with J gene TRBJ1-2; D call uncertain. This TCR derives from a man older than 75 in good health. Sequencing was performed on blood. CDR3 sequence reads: CASSPTPPTFYGYTF. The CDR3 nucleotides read TGTGCCAGCAGCCCGACCCCGCCAACCTTCTATGGCTACACCTTC.